This TCR beta chain was found in a study of blood T cell repertoires in COVID-19. Study-wide context: The study drew acute and convalescent COVID-19 samples from the United States, Italy and Spain.

In the study's own analysis: Cell counts per sample came from amplifying reference gene primers. Libraries were prepared by immunoSEQ multiplex PCR; TCRdb keeps only in-frame clonotypes and omits some of them. The DNA was the basis for D and trimming; V, J and clone size are from that table. The sample contains some 31,000 clones, 90% to 95% of which appear only once. The sequenced sample was peripheral blood. The sequence was obtained from a man aged 50-59 years with active COVID-19.

The CDR3: CASSEVTGSYSPLHF. CDR3 DNA sequence: TGTGCCAGCAGTGAAGTCACAGGGAGTTATTCACCCCTCCACTTT. The chain is built from TRBV6-1 and TRBJ1-6; possible D gene TRBD1, 6 bases. CDR1 is MNHNS, CDR2 SASEGT, per germline. CDR3 length: 15 amino acids. Trimming took off 1 base at V and 8 bases at J, with 12 bases between the two ends.